These 18 T cell receptor beta chains originate from one sample sequenced in a study of T cells in Graves' hyperthyroidism and ophthalmopathy. Regions amplified from RNA transcripts were the TCR beta CDR3 regions. When the TCR CDR3 underwent first-round RT-PCR, the HTBI primer set was used. TCRdb re-called the multiplex PCR reads with MiXCR, one entry per CDR3 protein. Here the sample spans approximately 520,000 distinct CDR3 sequences, approximately 25% being singletons. The sequenced sample was blood. Receptors originate from a woman in her thirties with Graves' ophthalmopathy.

The chain combines TRBV7-9 with TRBJ2-7; D gene uncertain. Germline assignment: CDR1 SEHNR and CDR2 FQNEAQ (reference sequence). V was cut by 0 bases and J by 3 bases, with 6 bases left in between. The CDR3 covers 13 residues. The CDR3 region is CASSLAVGYEQYF. CDR3 nucleotide sequence: TGTGCCAGCAGCTTAGCAGTGGGCTACGAGCAGTACTTC.

The sample holds many counts of this clonotype. The chain uses TRBV7-2 and TRBJ1-3, with no clear D. CDR1 and CDR2 (germline): SGHTA, FQGNSA. CDR3 size: 15 residues. V gave up 0 bases and J gave up 6 bases, with 12 bases separating them. The CDR3 loop is CASSLAFGQANTIYF. CDR3 in DNA: TGTGCCAGCAGCTTAGCCTTCGGGCAGGCAAACACCATATATTTT.

This clonotype has at least ten counts. The chain links TRBV11-1 to TRBJ1-2; the match to TRBD1 covers 7 bases. Germline loops: CDR1 SGHAT, CDR2 FQDESV (reference sequence). Losses at the gene ends were 5 bases for V and 1 base for J; bases not matched to a gene: 4. The CDR3 covers 14 residues. Here the CDR3 DNA reads TGTGCCAGCAGCCGCCGGGACAGTAACTATGGCTACACCTTC. Protein: CASSRRDSNYGYTF.

This clonotype was observed many times. The V gene is TRBV27, the J gene TRBJ2-7; a weak D match, TRBD1 (6 bases). Germline values: CDR1 MNHEY, CDR2 SMNVEV (reference sequence). The CDR3 runs 14 residues. Trimming pared 4 bases from V and 4 bases from J, leaving 14 bases between. CDR3 nucleotide sequence: TGTGCCAGCAGTTCATTTGACAGGTTATACGAGCAGTACTTC. This translates into CASSSFDRLYEQYF.

The genes are TRBV10-3 and TRBJ2-7; 8 positions agree with TRBD1. Germline V gives CDR1 ENHRY, CDR2 SYGVKD. After removal of 4 bases from V and 2 bases from J, the junction contained 1 base not matched to a gene. The CDR3 totals 13 residues. The CDR3 DNA follows: TGTGCCATCAGTGCGGACAGGGCCTACGAGCAGTACTTC. Its protein is CAISADRAYEQYF.

This clonotype was seen ten or more times. This sequence joins TRBV6-1 and TRBJ2-2; 7 bases line up with TRBD1. The CDR3 is made up of 13 amino acids. In germline, CDR1 is MNHNS, CDR2 SASEGT. J was trimmed by 5 bases and V by 7 bases; bases with no gene match: 4. In DNA form, the CDR3 reads TGTGCCAGCATAACAGGGGTTACCGGGGAGCTGTTTTTT. This encodes CASITGVTGELFF.

This clonotype came up many times. The chain employs TRBV12-3 or TRBV12-4 and TRBJ1-1; perhaps TRBD1 as D (6 bases). Trimming removed 7 bases at V and 4 bases at J, with 13 bases between. The CDR3 has 13 residues. The CDR3 sequence: CASTTLQGTEAFF. CDR3 bases: TGTGCCAGCACTACCCTACAGGGCACTGAAGCTTTCTTT.

The chain has TRBV5-1 and TRBJ2-5, with D unresolved. From germline, CDR1 is SGHRS and CDR2 YFSETQ. The CDR3 has 15 amino acids. Trimming took 0 bases from V and 1 from J, leaving 10 bases between them. CDR3 DNA sequence: TGCGCCAGCAGCTTGGATCCAGGTCCCCAAGAGACCCAGTACTTC. Its protein is CASSLDPGPQETQYF.

In the case of this clonotype: A read error may be the cause here, since a much bigger clone is one base away. The chain links TRBV6-1 to TRBJ1-2, with TRBD1 matching 9 bases. Germline-derived CDR1 and CDR2 are MNHNS and SASEGT. With V trimmed by 6 bases and J by 6 bases, 5 bases remained unmatched. The CDR3 runs to 13 residues. The CDR3 reads CASSGTGRDGYTF. CDR3 bases: TGTGCCAGCAGCGGGACAGGGAGGGATGGCTACACCTTC.

This clonotype was detected many times. V and J are TRBV6-2 or TRBV6-3 and TRBJ1-2, with a weak D call TRBD1 (5 bases). V lost 2 bases, J lost 3 bases, and 10 bases lay in between. The CDR3 is 14 residues long. Germline CDR1 and CDR2: MNHEY and SVGEGT. CDR3 sequence (DNA): TGTGCCAGCAGTTACCCGGGGGACCACTATGGCTACACCTTC. Translating gives CASSYPGDHYGYTF.

The V gene is TRBV7-3, the J gene TRBJ2-7; TRBD2 matches at 7 bases. Germline V gene data show CDR1 as SGHTA and CDR2 as FQGTGA. This CDR3 has 14 amino acids. Trimming at V came to 4 bases and at J to 5 bases, leaving 8 bases not matched to a gene. CDR3 residues: CASSSASGLNEQYF. The CDR3 nucleotides are TGTGCCAGCAGCTCCGCTAGCGGTCTCAACGAGCAGTACTTC.

This clonotype has a count of ten or more. V gene TRBV12-3 or TRBV12-4 combines with J gene TRBJ1-5; 8 bases are shared with TRBD1. CDR3 length equals 16 residues. Trimming took 4 bases from V and 7 from J; bases not matched to a gene: 12. The CDR3, as DNA: TGTGCCAGCAGTTCACGATTAGGACAGGGAGGACAGCCCCAGCATTTT. Encoded protein: CASSSRLGQGGQPQHF.

Ten or more counts support this clonotype. This chain uses TRBV6-4 with TRBJ1-1; D perhaps matches TRBD1 (6 bases). The V gene lost 6 bases and the J gene lost 7 bases, with 15 bases spanning the gap. The CDR3 is made up of 13 amino acids. Germline-derived CDR1 and CDR2 are MRHNA and SNTAGT. CDR3 in amino acids: CASRTDSTGEAFF. The DNA for the CDR3 is TGTGCCAGCAGGACGGACAGCACAGGTGAAGCTTTCTTT.

The V call is TRBV5-6, the J call TRBJ1-1; D not certain. The V gene lost 4 bases and the J gene lost 4 bases, with 17 bases spanning the gap. The CDR3 extends over 15 amino acids. CDR1 SGHDT and CDR2 YYEEEE come from the germline V gene. CDR3 region: CASSVAPTLVTEAFF. CDR3 DNA: TGTGCCAGCAGCGTAGCCCCAACCCTGGTCACTGAAGCTTTCTTT.

This clonotype showed up many times. The rearrangement uses TRBV5-6 and TRBJ2-5; the D gene could be TRBD1 or TRBD2 (5 bases each). There are 13 residues in the CDR3. CDR1 and CDR2 (germline): SGHDT, YYEEEE. V was pared by 7 bases and J by 1 base, with 11 bases between. The CDR3 here is CASGDGIQETQYF. In DNA form, the CDR3 reads TGTGCCAGCGGGGACGGCATCCAAGAGACCCAGTACTTC. Drawing the rest from reference TRBV5-6 and TRBJ2-5, the complete variable domain is DAGVTQSPTHLIKTRGQQVTLRCSPKSGHDTVSWYQQALGQGPQFIFQYYEEEERQRGNFPDRFSGHQFPNYSSELNVNALLLGDSALYLCASGDGIQETQYFGPGTRLLVL.

This clonotype was seen many times. The CDR3 region has the DNA TGCAGTGCTAGAGAGGGACGGCTACTAAACACCGGGGAGCTGTTTTTT. Protein: CSAREGRLLNTGELFF. The V gene is TRBV20-1, the J gene TRBJ2-2, with D perhaps matching TRBD1 or TRBD2 (5 bases each). Trimming removed 0 bases at V and 2 bases at J, with 13 bases between. The CDR3 has 16 residues. From germline, CDR1 is DFQATT and CDR2 SNEGSKA (reference sequence).

Many counts were recorded for this clonotype. The chain couples TRBV20-1 to TRBJ1-2; D is perhaps TRBD1 (6 bases). Germline lookup yields CDR1 DFQATT and CDR2 SNEGSKA (reference sequence). Trimming cost V 6 bases and J 2 bases, with 19 bases left between them. CDR3 length: 15 residues. The CDR3, as DNA: TGCAGTGCACGCGGTACGGGGGGCGAAAACTATGGCTACACCTTC. It yields the protein CSARGTGGENYGYTF.

A note on this clonotype: Because the CDR3's place on the DNA is in doubt, the DNA is left out and the CDR3 is given as listed by TCRdb. The chain uses TRBV11-2 and TRBJ2-5; the table assigns TRBD1, which was not confirmed against the DNA. The CDR3 contains 20 residues when both ends are counted. From germline, CDR1 is SGHAT and CDR2 FQNNGV. CDR3 sequence reads: CASSFYICSADLGVLETQYF.